The 27 T cell receptor beta chains listed next were all sequenced from one sample in a study of control samples from healthy donors and cancer patients. Using immunoSEQ multiplex PCR, the repertoire was profiled, and TCRdb retains in-frame clones only, with some absent. The table lists about 170,000 clones, approximately 90% of them singletons. The sample was blood. These receptor sequences come from a man aged 25 to 40 in good health.

This chain connects TRBV11-3 to TRBJ2-1; TRBD2 aligns across 9 bases. This CDR3 spans 19 amino acids. Per germline, CDR1 SGHNT and CDR2 YENEEA. The V and J ends lost 5 bases and 0 bases, in that order; junction bases with no gene match: 14. CDR3 nucleotides: TGTGCCAGCAGCCCTCGTGATAGCGGGAGACCCGCCTCCTACAATGAGCAGTTCTTC. Translating gives CASSPRDSGRPASYNEQFF.

The chain employs TRBV28 and TRBJ2-3, with 7 bases lining up with TRBD2. Unmatched junction bases numbered 1, after V lost 10 bases and J lost 3 bases. Germline V gives CDR1 MDHEN, CDR2 SYDVKM. The length of the CDR3 is 11 residues. CDR3 amino acids: CATGLTDTQYF. In DNA form, the CDR3 reads TGTGCCACGGGACTAACAGATACGCAGTATTTT.

This clone was picked up one time. This rearrangement joins TRBV6-5 to TRBJ2-7, with 9 positions matching TRBD2. CDR1 is MNHEY and CDR2 is SVGAGI in the germline V gene. With 6 bases clipped from V and 3 bases from J, the junction kept 6 bases outside the gene matches. This CDR3 region has 14 residues. As DNA, the CDR3 is TGTGCCAGCAGGATAGCGGGAGCCTTCTACGAGCAGTACTTC. Translating gives CASRIAGAFYEQYF.

The gene calls are TRBV29-1 and TRBJ1-2; D is unclear. The CDR3 covers 11 residues. Germline V gene sequence: CDR1 SQVTM, CDR2 ANQGSEA. With 6 bases removed from V and 6 bases from J, the gap between germline ends came to 11 bases. The CDR3 is CSVDYFNGYTF. Written as DNA, the CDR3 is TGCAGCGTAGACTACTTCAATGGCTACACCTTC.

The gene calls are TRBV9 and TRBJ2-3, with D uncertain. CDR1 is SGDLS, CDR2 YYNGEE, per germline. This CDR3 has 15 residues. V lost 0 bases and J 2 bases, leaving 10 bases between the germline ends. CDR3 nucleotide sequence: TGTGCCAGCAGCGTAGGTAGCAGCTCCACAGATACGCAGTATTTT. It codes for CASSVGSSSTDTQYF.

The rearrangement uses TRBV7-2 and TRBJ2-6; D is perhaps TRBD1 (5 bases). The V gene lost 4 bases and the J gene lost 1 base, with 20 bases spanning the gap. CDR3 size: 19 residues. Germline V gene lookup returns CDR1 SGHTA and CDR2 FQGNSA. As DNA, the CDR3 is TGTGCCAGCAGCTCCCTCAGGCAGGGCGGCACGTCTGGGGCCAACGTCCTGACTTTC. Amino acid sequence: CASSSLRQGGTSGANVLTF.

The chain has TRBV7-9 and TRBJ2-7; TRBD2 matches at 11 bases. This CDR3 comprises 16 residues. Germline lookup yields CDR1 SEHNR and CDR2 FQNEAQ (reference sequence). V trimming: 5 bases; J trimming: 0 bases; junction bases outside the gene matches: 6. The CDR3 sequence: CASSPRLAGPSYEQYF. Here the CDR3 DNA reads TGTGCCAGCAGCCCTCGACTAGCGGGACCCTCCTACGAGCAGTACTTC.

The chain employs TRBV2 and TRBJ1-2; tentatively, D is TRBD1 (5 bases). The CDR3 spans 13 residues. Per germline, CDR1 SNHLY and CDR2 FYNNEI. Trimming pared 6 bases from V and 6 bases from J, leaving 14 bases between. The CDR3 nucleotides read TGTGCCAGCAGAACCGGGACCTTCAATGGCTACACCTTC. Translated: CASRTGTFNGYTF.

V and J are TRBV5-7 and TRBJ1-6; D gene uncertain. TRBV5-7 belongs to the ORF category, with a function that is uncertain. Trimming pared 4 bases from V and 12 bases from J, leaving 17 bases between. The CDR3 spans 14 residues. Here the CDR3 reads CASSLLRRERPLHF. The CDR3 DNA reads TGTGCCAGCAGCCTCTTGCGAAGGGAAAGACCCCTCCACTTT.

This chain links TRBV5-1 with TRBJ1-1; a possible D gene is TRBD1 (6 bases). The V and J ends lost 3 bases and 4 bases respectively, with 16 bases between them. The CDR3 covers 15 residues. Germline CDR1 is SGHRS and CDR2 is YFSETQ. The CDR3 here is CASSWRNREGTEAFF. The DNA of the CDR3 is TGCGCCAGCAGCTGGAGAAACAGGGAGGGCACTGAAGCTTTCTTT. Looking up the rest from reference TRBV5-1 and TRBJ1-1 gives the full variable domain: KAGVTQTPRYLIKTRGQQVTLSCSPISGHRSVSWYQQTPGQGLQFLFEYFSETQRNKGNFPGRFSGRQFSNSRSEMNVSTLELGDSALYLCASSWRNREGTEAFFGQGTRLTVV.

V usage is TRBV5-4 and J usage is TRBJ2-3; TRBD2 matches 10 bases. The CDR3 contains 15 residues. Germline trimming cut 5 bases from V and 4 bases from J; bases unmatched to any gene: 7. In germline, CDR1 is SGHNT, CDR2 YYREEE (reference sequence). This CDR3 is CASSLAGGSSDTQYF. For the CDR3, the DNA is TGTGCCAGCAGTTTAGCGGGGGGCTCTTCAGATACGCAGTATTTT.

The chain is built from TRBV5-1 and TRBJ1-2; D not resolved. Germline-derived CDR1 and CDR2 are SGHRS and YFSETQ. Trimming removed 0 bases at V and 4 bases at J, with 10 bases between. The CDR3 sequence is 14 residues long. The CDR3 loop reads CASSLGTARYGYTF. In DNA, the CDR3 is TGCGCCAGCAGCTTGGGAACGGCCCGCTATGGCTACACCTTC.

With respect to this clone: One end of the junction varies from germline; a read error may be responsible. Other DNA sequences in this specimen translate into the identical CDR3. The chain joins TRBV14 to TRBJ2-7; 7 bases align to TRBD2. This CDR3 contains 14 residues. Looked up from germline, CDR1 is SGHDN and CDR2 is FVKESK. CDR3 sequence: CASSQSGDSYEQYF. For the CDR3, the DNA is TGTGCCAGCAGCCAAAGCGGGGACTCCTACGAGCAATACTTC.

This chain joins TRBV6-5 and TRBJ2-7; TRBD2 aligns across 12 bases. The CDR3 consists of 15 residues. From germline, CDR1 is MNHEY and CDR2 SVGAGI. Trimming at V came to 0 bases and at J to 4 bases, leaving 1 base not matched to a gene. As DNA, the CDR3 is TGTGCCAGCAGTTACTCGACTAGCGGGGGATACGAGCAGTACTTC. As protein: CASSYSTSGGYEQYF.

This chain joins TRBV4-1 and TRBJ1-1; D not certain. The CDR3 has 16 amino acids. The germline V gene encodes CDR1 MGHRA and CDR2 YSYEKL. Trimming pared 7 bases from V and 3 bases from J, leaving 21 bases between. The CDR3 reads CASMPSAGTRHTEAFF. The DNA for the CDR3 is TGCGCCAGCATGCCCTCGGCCGGAACCAGGCACACTGAAGCTTTCTTT.

The genes are TRBV27 and TRBJ1-1; D remains unclear. The CDR3 runs to 13 residues. Between the trimmed V and J ends, which lost 4 bases and 1 base, there was a span of 7 bases. CDR1 and CDR2 (germline): MNHEY, SMNVEV (reference sequence). The CDR3 DNA is TGTGCCAGCAGTTCCCGTAGGAACACTGAAGCTTTCTTT. Translation gives CASSSRRNTEAFF.

A single count supports this clone. V usage is TRBV5-1 and J usage is TRBJ1-1; D is uncertain. Germline-derived CDR1 and CDR2 are SGHRS and YFSETQ. The germline V and J ends were trimmed by 0 bases and 2 bases, with 8 bases remaining between them. The CDR3 length is 14 residues. In nucleotides, the CDR3 is TGCGCCAGCAGCTTGGTTGGAGATAACACTGAAGCTTTCTTT. Amino acids: CASSLVGDNTEAFF.

The chain is built from TRBV7-8 and TRBJ1-1, with TRBD1 identical over 7 bases. Germline V gene sequence: CDR1 SGHVS, CDR2 FQNEAQ. J lost 7 bases, V lost 2 bases, and 4 bases had no gene match. The CDR3 totals 13 residues. In nucleotides, the CDR3 is TGTGCCAGCAGCTTAAAGGGGGCAGTTGAAGCTTTCTTT. As protein: CASSLKGAVEAFF. Using reference TRBV7-8 and TRBJ1-1 for the parts outside the CDR3, the full variable domain is GAGVSQSPRYKVAKRGQDVALRCDPISGHVSLFWYQQALGQGPEFLTYFQNEAQLDKSGLPSDRFFAERPEGSVSTLKIQRTQQEDSAVYLCASSLKGAVEAFFGQGTRLTVV.

The genes are TRBV5-4 and TRBJ2-5; D assignment may be TRBD1 or TRBD2 (5 bases each). This CDR3 has 12 amino acids. With 3 bases removed from V and 5 bases from J, the gap between germline ends came to 8 bases. Germline values: CDR1 SGHNT, CDR2 YYREEE (reference sequence). For the CDR3, the DNA is TGTGCCAGCAGCTCAGAGGGGGAGACCCAGTACTTC. Its translation is CASSSEGETQYF.

A single count supports this clone. The genes are TRBV10-1 and TRBJ1-2, with D unresolved. Germline values: CDR1 WNHNN, CDR2 SYGVQD (reference sequence). V was pared by 8 bases and J by 5 bases, with 9 bases between. There are 11 residues in the CDR3. CDR3 protein: CASPRKYGYTF. CDR3 DNA sequence: TGCGCCAGCCCGCGGAAGTATGGCTACACCTTC.

The genes are TRBV6-1 and TRBJ1-5; 7 bases align to TRBD1. The CDR3 is 17 residues long. Germline lookup yields CDR1 MNHNS and CDR2 SASEGT. Trimming took 2 bases from V and 0 from J; bases not matched to a gene: 7. In nucleotides, the CDR3 is TGTGCCAGCAGTGAATCCCGGGGACAGTATAGCAATCAGCCCCAGCATTTT. It codes for CASSESRGQYSNQPQHF.

CDR3 amino acids: CASSLGSRFSDLHF. CDR3 sequence (DNA): TGTGCCAGCAGCTTAGGATCGCGGTTCTCGGACCTCCACTTT. This chain uses TRBV7-2 with TRBJ1-6; D not resolved. The CDR3 is made up of 14 amino acids. Germline assignment: CDR1 SGHTA and CDR2 FQGNSA. The ends were cut back, 1 base at V and 15 bases at J, with 16 bases in the middle.

This clone was seen just once. V is TRBV5-1 and J is TRBJ1-4; maybe TRBD1 (5 bases). The CDR3 runs 14 residues. Germline assignment: CDR1 SGHRS and CDR2 YFSETQ. Trimming took 2 bases from V and 4 from J, leaving 9 bases between them. CDR3 sequence reads: CASSFVGGNEKLFF. The CDR3 DNA is TGCGCCAGCAGCTTCGTCGGGGGTAATGAAAAACTGTTTTTT.

The chain links TRBV2 to TRBJ1-5, with a weak D call TRBD1 (5 bases). The CDR3 sequence is 13 residues long. Per germline, CDR1 SNHLY and CDR2 FYNNEI. Deletions cut 11 bases from V and 0 bases from J, with 11 bases between. Written as DNA, the CDR3 is TGTGCCCAGGGCAGTCTTAGCAATCAGCCCCAGCATTTT. This encodes CAQGSLSNQPQHF.

V is TRBV27 and J is TRBJ2-5; D tentatively reads TRBD1 or TRBD2 (5 bases each). The CDR3 spans 13 residues. CDR1 is MNHEY, CDR2 SMNVEV, per germline (reference sequence). With 3 bases removed from V and 4 bases from J, the gap between germline ends came to 9 bases. CDR3 DNA: TGTGCCAGCAGTTTTGTGAGGGGAGAGACCCAGTACTTC. Translating it yields CASSFVRGETQYF.

J is TRBJ1-5 and V is TRBV12-3 or TRBV12-4; the D is unclear. This CDR3 spans 12 amino acids. The V end lost 5 bases, the J end lost 11 bases, and 13 bases lay between the germline ends. CDR3 bases: TGTGCCAGCAGTAGGGAGCTCGGAACCCAGCATTTT. Protein: CASSRELGTQHF.

This clone was seen once. The V call is TRBV11-2, the J call TRBJ1-1, with D hard to call. Deletions cut 2 bases from V and 7 bases from J, with 17 bases between. Per the germline V gene, CDR1 is SGHAT and CDR2 is FQNNGV. The CDR3 runs 15 residues. CDR3 residues: CASSLRMDDGREAFF. Here the CDR3 DNA reads TGTGCCAGCAGCTTAAGGATGGACGACGGACGTGAAGCTTTCTTT.